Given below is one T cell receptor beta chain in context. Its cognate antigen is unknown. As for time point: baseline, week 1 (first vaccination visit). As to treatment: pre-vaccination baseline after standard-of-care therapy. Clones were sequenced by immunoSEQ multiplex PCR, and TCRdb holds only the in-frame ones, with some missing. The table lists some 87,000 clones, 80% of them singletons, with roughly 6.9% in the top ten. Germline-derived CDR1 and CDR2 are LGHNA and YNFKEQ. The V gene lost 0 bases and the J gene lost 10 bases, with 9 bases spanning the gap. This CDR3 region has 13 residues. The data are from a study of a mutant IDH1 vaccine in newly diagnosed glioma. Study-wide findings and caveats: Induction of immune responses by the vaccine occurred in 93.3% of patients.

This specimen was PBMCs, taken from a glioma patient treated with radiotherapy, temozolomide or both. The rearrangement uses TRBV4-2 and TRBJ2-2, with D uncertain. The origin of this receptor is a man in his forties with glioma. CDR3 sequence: CASSQDKNLELFF. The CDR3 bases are TGTGCCAGCAGCCAAGATAAGAATCTGGAGCTGTTTTTT.